The rows below give T cell receptor beta chains drawn from one sample of a study of esophageal squamous cell carcinoma under preoperative chemotherapy. TCRdb analysed the PCR reads with MiXCR anew, one entry per CDR3 protein. The table shows about 16,000 distinct CDR3 sequences, with under 55% occurring only once. Collection took place from a patient given preoperative chemotherapy. All receptors derive from a human donor with esophageal squamous cell carcinoma. The donor label of this sample is uncertain. The CDR3 runs from the conserved cysteine through the conserved F or W. D genes are given only for firm matches. Some rows mark clone size as missing; the rest say once, few, many or name a class of expanded clone.

size	V	J	D	CDR3	DNA
few	TRBV15	TRBJ2-6	NA	CATSRDLATGANVLTF	TGTGCCACCAGCAGAGATCTGGCTACTGGGGCCAACGTCCTGACTTTC
few	TRBV7-9	TRBJ2-5	TRBD1	CASSSKGDSRQETQYF	TGTGCCAGCAGCTCAAAGGGGGACAGTAGACAAGAGACCCAGTACTTC
NA	TRBV7-6	TRBJ2-1	NA	CASSLGGTFNEQFF	TGTGCCAGCAGCTTAGGGGGGACGTTCAATGAGCAGTTCTTC
NA	TRBV30	TRBJ2-6	NA	CAWTVQGTGANVLTF	TGTGCCTGGACAGTGCAGGGAACTGGGGCCAACGTCCTGACTTTC
many	TRBV7-2	TRBJ2-2	NA	CASSKDSTRTGELFF	TGTGCCAGCAGCAAAGACTCAACTCGGACCGGGGAGCTGTTTTTT
few	TRBV7-8	TRBJ2-7	TRBD2	CASSLDAAGGGSEQYF	TGTGCCAGCAGCTTAGATGCGGCGGGAGGAGGTTCCGAGCAGTACTTC
few	TRBV11-3	TRBJ2-7	NA	CASSRYRDEQYF	TGTGCCAGCAGCCGATACAGGGACGAGCAGTACTTC
few	TRBV7-9	TRBJ2-1	NA	CASSLGSRDEQFF	TGTGCCAGCAGCTTAGGGAGCAGGGATGAGCAGTTCTTC
NA	TRBV7-2	TRBJ2-5	NA	CASSLVLGGRAQNTQYF	TGTGCCAGCAGCTTGGTGCTTGGCGGCCGAGCCCAAAACACTCAGTACTTC
NA	TRBV7-2	TRBJ2-5	NA	CASSLGVAGETQYF	TGTGCCAGCAGCTTAGGGGTAGCAGGGGAGACCCAGTACTTC
NA	TRBV10-3	TRBJ2-7	TRBD2	CAATLSGYEQYF	TGTGCCGCCACACTTAGCGGGTACGAGCAGTACTTC
NA	TRBV7-2	TRBJ2-7	TRBD1	CASSLAGTGPYEQYF	TGTGCCAGCAGCTTAGCTGGGACAGGGCCCTACGAGCAGTACTTC
NA	TRBV28	TRBJ1-2	NA	CASSFIQYGYTF	TGTGCCAGCAGTTTTATTCAGTATGGCTACACCTTC
once	TRBV6-1	TRBJ2-1	NA	CASDTEGEQFF	TGTGCCAGCGATACAGAGGGGGAGCAGTTCTTC
NA	TRBV7-9	TRBJ2-1	TRBD2	CASSSSGRANEQFF	TGTGCCAGCAGCTCTAGCGGGAGGGCAAATGAGCAGTTCTTC
once	TRBV12-3/TRBV12-4	TRBJ2-3	TRBD1	CASSRTGAKDTQYF	TGTGCCAGCAGCCGGACAGGGGCCAAAGATACTCAGTATTTT
NA	TRBV12-3/TRBV12-4	TRBJ2-1	TRBD2	CASSSRVVGTSGRQFF	TGTGCCAGCAGCTCGCGCGTCGTCGGGACTAGCGGGAGACAGTTCTTC
NA	TRBV3-1	TRBJ2-2	TRBD2	CASSQGGRLALTGELFF	TGTGCCAGCAGCCAAGGGGGGAGACTAGCGCTCACCGGGGAGCTGTTTTTT
few	TRBV7-9	TRBJ2-5	TRBD1	CASSLGWAGQGRQTQYF	TGTGCCAGCAGCTTAGGATGGGCGGGACAGGGGCGTCAGACCCAGTACTTC
NA	TRBV6-1	TRBJ2-3	NA	CASSVQGPSTDTQYF	TGTGCCAGCAGTGTCCAGGGGCCTAGCACAGATACGCAGTATTTT
NA	TRBV7-9	TRBJ2-1	TRBD2	CASSFGLAGGSSYNEQFF	TGTGCCAGCAGCTTTGGGCTAGCGGGAGGGAGCTCCTACAATGAGCAGTTCTTC
large	TRBV12-3/TRBV12-4	TRBJ2-3	NA	CASSLHQGSSTDTQYF	TGTGCCAGCAGTTTACACCAGGGGAGTAGCACAGATACGCAGTATTTT
NA	TRBV12-3/TRBV12-4	TRBJ2-1	NA	CASSLEFSAGIVGSYEQFF	TGTGCCAGCAGTTTAGAGTTCTCGGCAGGAATCGTGGGGTCCTACGAGCAGTTCTTC
few	TRBV7-2	TRBJ2-5	TRBD2	CASSSELAGGYQETQYF	TGTGCCAGCAGCTCAGAACTAGCGGGGGGATACCAAGAGACCCAGTACTTC
few	TRBV5-1	TRBJ2-4	TRBD2	CASSQRGALTSGGSRSYNEQYF	TGCGCCAGCAGCCAACGGGGGGCACTGACTAGCGGGGGGAGCCGCTCCTACAATGAGCAGTACTTC
NA	TRBV6-1	TRBJ2-5	NA	CASTHRDKETQYF	TGTGCCAGCACTCACCGGGACAAAGAGACCCAGTACTTC
NA	TRBV6-5	TRBJ1-1	NA	CASSYNDRYTEAFF	TGTGCCAGCAGTTACAACGACCGGTACACTGAAGCTTTCTTT
few	TRBV6-1	TRBJ2-3	TRBD2	CASSAPVAGDVTDTQYF	TGTGCCAGCAGTGCCCCCGTAGCGGGAGACGTCACAGATACGCAGTATTTT
many	TRBV7-2	TRBJ2-5	TRBD2	CASSLEGPASGIETQYF	TGTGCCAGCAGCTTAGAGGGCCCAGCTAGCGGGATAGAGACCCAGTACTTC
NA	TRBV7-9	TRBJ2-5	TRBD2	CASSLRTSGIIETQYF	TGTGCCAGCAGCTTACGGACTAGCGGGATTATAGAGACCCAGTACTTC
NA	TRBV6-5	TRBJ1-5	NA	CASSSTGPGGPQHF	TGTGCCAGCAGTTCGACAGGTCCGGGTGGGCCCCAGCATTTT
many	TRBV5-1	TRBJ2-1	NA	CASSFRGTGDEQFF	TGCGCCAGCAGCTTCCGCGGGACGGGGGATGAGCAGTTCTTC
large	TRBV12-3/TRBV12-4	TRBJ2-7	TRBD1	CASSWVGTGGYEQYF	TGTGCCAGCAGTTGGGTAGGGACAGGGGGGTACGAGCAGTACTTC
NA	TRBV23-1	TRBJ2-4	TRBD2	CASSLPRGRANIQYF	TGCGCCAGCAGTCTGCCGCGGGGGAGGGCGAACATTCAGTACTTC
NA	TRBV11-3	TRBJ2-6	NA	CASSQGDSGANVLTF	TGTGCCAGCAGCCAAGGAGACTCTGGGGCCAACGTCCTGACTTTC
medium-sized	TRBV12-3/TRBV12-4	TRBJ2-3	NA	CASGQEESTDTQYF	TGTGCCAGCGGCCAAGAAGAAAGCACAGATACGCAGTATTTT
many	TRBV27	TRBJ1-4	NA	CASSLSLPGRSATNEKLFF	TGTGCCAGCAGTTTATCCCTCCCTGGACGGTCTGCAACTAATGAAAAACTGTTTTTT
NA	TRBV10-2	TRBJ2-7	NA	CASSLGLVYEQYF	TGCGCCAGCAGCCTAGGGCTAGTCTACGAGCAGTACTTC
many	TRBV6-1	TRBJ1-5	NA	CASSGKGSISGQPQHF	TGTGCCAGCAGTGGAAAAGGATCAATCTCGGGTCAGCCCCAGCATTTT
NA	TRBV7-2	TRBJ2-1	NA	CASSLAAGRNEQFF	TGTGCCAGCAGCTTAGCGGCCGGGCGCAATGAGCAGTTCTTC
NA	TRBV7-3	TRBJ2-3	NA	CASSLIPGSPDTQYF	TGTGCCAGCAGCTTAATTCCGGGTAGCCCAGATACGCAGTATTTT
NA	TRBV7-3	TRBJ2-2	TRBD1	CASSGLAGSTGEQFF	TGTGCCAGCAGCGGACTGGCTGGAAGCACAGGGGAGCAGTTTTTT